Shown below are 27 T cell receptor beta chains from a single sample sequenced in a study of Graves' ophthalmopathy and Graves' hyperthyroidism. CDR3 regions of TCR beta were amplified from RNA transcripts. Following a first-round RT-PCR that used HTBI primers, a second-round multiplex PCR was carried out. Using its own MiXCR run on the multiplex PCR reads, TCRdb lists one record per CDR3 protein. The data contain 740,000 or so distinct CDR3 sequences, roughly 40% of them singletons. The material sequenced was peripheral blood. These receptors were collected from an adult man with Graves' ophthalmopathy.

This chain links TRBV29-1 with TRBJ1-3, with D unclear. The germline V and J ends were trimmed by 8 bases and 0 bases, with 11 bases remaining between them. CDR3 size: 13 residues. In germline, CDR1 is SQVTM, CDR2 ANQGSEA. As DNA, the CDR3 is TGCAGCTTGGACGTCGTCTCTGGAAACACCATATATTTT. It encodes CSLDVVSGNTIYF. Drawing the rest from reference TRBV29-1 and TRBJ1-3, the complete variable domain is SAVISQKPSRDICQRGTSLTIQCQVDSQVTMMFWYRQQPGQSLTLIATANQGSEATYESGFVIDKFPISRPNLTFSTLTVSNMSPEDSSIYLCSLDVVSGNTIYFGEGSWLTVV.

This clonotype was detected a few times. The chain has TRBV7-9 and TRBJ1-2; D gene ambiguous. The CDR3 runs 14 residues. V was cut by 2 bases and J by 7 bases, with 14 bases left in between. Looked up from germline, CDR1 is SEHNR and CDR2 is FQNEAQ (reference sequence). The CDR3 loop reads CASSLLHGARGYTF. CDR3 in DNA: TGTGCCAGCAGCTTATTGCATGGAGCGCGTGGCTACACCTTC.

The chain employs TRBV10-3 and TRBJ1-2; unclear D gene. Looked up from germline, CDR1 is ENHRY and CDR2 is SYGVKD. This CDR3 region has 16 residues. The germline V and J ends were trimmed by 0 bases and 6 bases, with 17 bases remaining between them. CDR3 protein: CAISESRGSSEDGYTF. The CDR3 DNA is TGTGCCATCAGTGAGTCCCGAGGGTCTAGCGAAGATGGCTACACCTTC.

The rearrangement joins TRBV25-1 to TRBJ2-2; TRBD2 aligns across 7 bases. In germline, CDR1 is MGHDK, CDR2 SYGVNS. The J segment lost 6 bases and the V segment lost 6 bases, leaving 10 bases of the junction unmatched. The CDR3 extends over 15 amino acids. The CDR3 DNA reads TGTGCCAGCAGCTTGTTCAACGGGGGGTCCGGGGAGCTGTTTTTT. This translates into CASSLFNGGSGELFF.

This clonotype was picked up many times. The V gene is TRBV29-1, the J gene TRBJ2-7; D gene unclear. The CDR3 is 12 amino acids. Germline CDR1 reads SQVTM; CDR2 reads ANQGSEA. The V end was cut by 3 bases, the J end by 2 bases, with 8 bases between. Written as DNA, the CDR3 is TGCAGCGTTGAGGTACAGCCCTACGAGCAGTACTTC. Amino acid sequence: CSVEVQPYEQYF.

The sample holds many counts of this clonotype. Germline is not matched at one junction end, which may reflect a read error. Written as DNA, the CDR3 is TGTGCCAGCAGTGTTCCGGGACAGTTCGTTCAGCCCCAGCATTTT. This codes for CASSVPGQFVQPQHF. The J gene is TRBJ1-5, the V gene TRBV24-1; 7 bases are a match to TRBD1. The CDR3 consists of 15 residues. Germline V gene lookup returns CDR1 KGHDR and CDR2 SFDVKD.

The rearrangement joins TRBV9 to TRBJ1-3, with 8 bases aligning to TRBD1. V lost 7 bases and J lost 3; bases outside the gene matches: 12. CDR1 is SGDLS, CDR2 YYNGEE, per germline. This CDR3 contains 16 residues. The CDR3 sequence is CASSPADRAVGNTIYF. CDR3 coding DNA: TGTGCCAGCTCACCGGCGGACAGGGCCGTTGGAAACACCATATATTTT. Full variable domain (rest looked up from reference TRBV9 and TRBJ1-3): DSGVTQTPKHLITATGQRVTLRCSPRSGDLSVYWYQQSLDQGLQFLIQYYNGEERAKGNILERFSAQQFPDLHSELNLSSLELGDSALYFCASSPADRAVGNTIYFGEGSWLTVV.

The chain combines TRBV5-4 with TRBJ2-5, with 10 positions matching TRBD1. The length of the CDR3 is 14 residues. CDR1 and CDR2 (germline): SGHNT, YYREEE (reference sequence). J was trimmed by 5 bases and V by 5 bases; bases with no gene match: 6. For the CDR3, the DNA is TGTGCCAGCAGTACCGGGACAGGGGTTGAGACCCAGTACTTC. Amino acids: CASSTGTGVETQYF.

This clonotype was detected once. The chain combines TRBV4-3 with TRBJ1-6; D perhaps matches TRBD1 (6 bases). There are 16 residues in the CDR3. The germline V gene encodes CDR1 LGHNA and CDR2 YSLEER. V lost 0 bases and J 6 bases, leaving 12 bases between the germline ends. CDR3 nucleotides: TGCGCCAGCAGCCAAGATGCTGGGGGCGGTAATTCACCCCTCCACTTT. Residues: CASSQDAGGGNSPLHF.

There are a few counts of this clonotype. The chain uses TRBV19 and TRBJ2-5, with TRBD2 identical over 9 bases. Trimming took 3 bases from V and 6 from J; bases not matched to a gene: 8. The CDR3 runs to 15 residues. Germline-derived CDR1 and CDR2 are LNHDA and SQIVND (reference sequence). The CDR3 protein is CASSISLAGFQTQYF. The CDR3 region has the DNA TGTGCCAGTAGTATCTCCCTAGCGGGATTTCAGACCCAGTACTTC.

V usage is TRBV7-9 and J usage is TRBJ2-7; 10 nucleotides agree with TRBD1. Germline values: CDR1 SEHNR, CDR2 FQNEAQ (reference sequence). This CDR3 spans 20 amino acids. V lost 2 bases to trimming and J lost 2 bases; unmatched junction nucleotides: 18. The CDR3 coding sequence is TGTGCCAGCAGCTTACGACGAACCCGGGACAGGGGATTAATTACCTACGAGCAGTACTTC. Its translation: CASSLRRTRDRGLITYEQYF.

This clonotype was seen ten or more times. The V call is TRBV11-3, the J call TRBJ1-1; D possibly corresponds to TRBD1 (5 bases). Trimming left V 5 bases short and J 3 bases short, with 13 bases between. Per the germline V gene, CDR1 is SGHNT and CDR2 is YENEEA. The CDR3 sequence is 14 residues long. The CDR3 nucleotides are TGTGCCAGCAGCCCAAGACAGCAGTACACTGAAGCTTTCTTT. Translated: CASSPRQQYTEAFF.

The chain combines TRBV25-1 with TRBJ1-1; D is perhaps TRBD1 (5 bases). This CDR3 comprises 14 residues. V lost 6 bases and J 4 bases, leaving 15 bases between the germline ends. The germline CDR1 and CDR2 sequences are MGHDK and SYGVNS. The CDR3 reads CASSFGAGTTEAFF. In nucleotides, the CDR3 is TGTGCCAGCAGCTTCGGGGCAGGGACCACTGAAGCTTTCTTT.

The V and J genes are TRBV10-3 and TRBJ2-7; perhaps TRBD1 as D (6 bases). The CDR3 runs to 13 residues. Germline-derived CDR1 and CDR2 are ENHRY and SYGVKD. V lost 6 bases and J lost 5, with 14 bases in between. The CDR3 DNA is TGTGCCATCAGCGTTCGCAGGGGAAACGAGCAGTACTTC. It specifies CAISVRRGNEQYF.

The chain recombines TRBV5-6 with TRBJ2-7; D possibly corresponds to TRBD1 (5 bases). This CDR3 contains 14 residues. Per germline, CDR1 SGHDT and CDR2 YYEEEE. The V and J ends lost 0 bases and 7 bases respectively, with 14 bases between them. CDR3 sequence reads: CASSLVGRAGEQYF. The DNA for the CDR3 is TGTGCCAGCAGCTTGGTAGGCAGGGCCGGGGAGCAGTACTTC.

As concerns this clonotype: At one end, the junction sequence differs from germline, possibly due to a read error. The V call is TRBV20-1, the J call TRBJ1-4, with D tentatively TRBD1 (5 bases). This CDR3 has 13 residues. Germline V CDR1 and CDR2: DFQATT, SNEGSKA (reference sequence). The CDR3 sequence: CSALDKMREKLSF. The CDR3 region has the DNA TGCAGTGCCCTGGACAAAATGCGGGAAAAACTGTCTTTT.

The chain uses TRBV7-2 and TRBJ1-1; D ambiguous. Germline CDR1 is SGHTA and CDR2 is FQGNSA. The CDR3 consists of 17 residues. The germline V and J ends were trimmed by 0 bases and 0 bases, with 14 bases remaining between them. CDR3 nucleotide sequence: TGTGCCAGCAGCTTAGCCGCGTCAGTCGGCATGAACACTGAAGCTTTCTTT. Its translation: CASSLAASVGMNTEAFF.

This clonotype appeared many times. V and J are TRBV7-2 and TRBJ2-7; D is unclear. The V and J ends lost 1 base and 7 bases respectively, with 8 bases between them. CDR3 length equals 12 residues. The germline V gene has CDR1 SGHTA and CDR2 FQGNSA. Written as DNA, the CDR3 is TGTGCCAGCAGCTTAGATCTGGAGGAGCAGTACTTC. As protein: CASSLDLEEQYF.

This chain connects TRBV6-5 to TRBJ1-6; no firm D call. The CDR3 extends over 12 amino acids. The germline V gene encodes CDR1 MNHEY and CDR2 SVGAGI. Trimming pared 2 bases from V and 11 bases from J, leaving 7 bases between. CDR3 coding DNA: TGTGCCAGCAGTTACGGTCGGGCACCCCTCCACTTT. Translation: CASSYGRAPLHF.

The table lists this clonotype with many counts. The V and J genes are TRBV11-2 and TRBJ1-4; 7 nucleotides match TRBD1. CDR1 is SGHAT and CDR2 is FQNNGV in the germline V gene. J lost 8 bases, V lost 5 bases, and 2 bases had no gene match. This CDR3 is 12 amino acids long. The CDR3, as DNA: TGTGCCAGCAGCCCGGGACAGGAAAAACTGTTTTTT. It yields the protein CASSPGQEKLFF.

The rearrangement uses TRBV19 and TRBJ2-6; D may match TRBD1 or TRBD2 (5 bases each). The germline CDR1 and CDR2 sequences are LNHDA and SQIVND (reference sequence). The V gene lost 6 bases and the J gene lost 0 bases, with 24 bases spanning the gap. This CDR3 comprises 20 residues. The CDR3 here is CASSAQVMPGRHSGANVLTF. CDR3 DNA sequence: TGTGCCAGTAGCGCGCAAGTCATGCCGGGACGACACTCTGGGGCCAACGTCCTGACTTTC.

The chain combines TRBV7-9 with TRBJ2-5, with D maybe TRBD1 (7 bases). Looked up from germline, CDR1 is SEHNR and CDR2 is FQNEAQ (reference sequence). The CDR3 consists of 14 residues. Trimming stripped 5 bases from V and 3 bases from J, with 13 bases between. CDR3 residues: CASSRGTDKETQYF. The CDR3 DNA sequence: TGTGCCAGCAGCCGCGGGACAGACAAAGAGACCCAGTACTTC.

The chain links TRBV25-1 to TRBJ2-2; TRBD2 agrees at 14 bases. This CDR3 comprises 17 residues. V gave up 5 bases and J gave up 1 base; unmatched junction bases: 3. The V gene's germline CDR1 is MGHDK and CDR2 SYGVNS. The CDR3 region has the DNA TGTGCCAGCAGTTCCGGACTAGCGGGAGGGAACACCGGGGAGCTGTTTTTT. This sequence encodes CASSSGLAGGNTGELFF.

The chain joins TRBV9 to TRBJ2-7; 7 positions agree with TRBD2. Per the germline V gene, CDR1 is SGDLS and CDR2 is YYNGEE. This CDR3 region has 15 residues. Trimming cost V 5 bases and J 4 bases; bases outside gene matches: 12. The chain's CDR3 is CASSFQSGVGYEQYF. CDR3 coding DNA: TGTGCCAGCAGTTTCCAGAGCGGGGTTGGGTACGAGCAGTACTTC.

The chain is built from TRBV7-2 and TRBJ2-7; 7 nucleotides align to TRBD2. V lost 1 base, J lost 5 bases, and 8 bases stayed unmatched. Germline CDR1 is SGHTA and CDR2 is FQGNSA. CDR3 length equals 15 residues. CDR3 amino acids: CASSLVAGVSNEQYF. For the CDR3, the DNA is TGTGCCAGCAGCTTAGTGGCGGGAGTCTCGAACGAGCAGTACTTC.

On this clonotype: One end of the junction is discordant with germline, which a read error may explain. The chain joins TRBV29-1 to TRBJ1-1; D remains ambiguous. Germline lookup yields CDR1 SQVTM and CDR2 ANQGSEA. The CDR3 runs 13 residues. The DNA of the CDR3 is TGCGGCGTTGATGGCGCTACCGTCACTGAAGCTTTCTTT. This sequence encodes CGVDGATVTEAFF. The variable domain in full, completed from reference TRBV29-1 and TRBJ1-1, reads SAVISQKPSRDICQRGTSLTIQCQVDSQVTMMFWYRQQPGQSLTLIATANQGSEATYESGFVIDKFPISRPNLTFSTLTVSNMSPEDSSIYLCGVDGATVTEAFFGQGTRLTVV.

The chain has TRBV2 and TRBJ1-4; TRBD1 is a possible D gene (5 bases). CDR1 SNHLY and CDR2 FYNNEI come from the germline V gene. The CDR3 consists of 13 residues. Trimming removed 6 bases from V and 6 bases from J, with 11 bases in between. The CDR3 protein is CASRRSGYEKLFF. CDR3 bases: TGTGCCAGCAGGAGGTCAGGGTATGAAAAACTGTTTTTT.